A single sample gave rise to the 13 T cell receptor beta chains below, sequenced in a study of CD4+ T cells in melanoma (dated 2022 in TCRdb). The receptor library was made with the immunoSEQ multiplex PCR assay. The clones in this table, taken by TCRdb from immuneACCESS, are in-frame only. Not every clone is retained; where verified, under half of the shortfall comes from an unresolved V gene, and the cause of the rest is unknown. Across this sample there are approximately 110,000 clones, with 80% to 95% seen only once. The top ten hold roughly 3.3% of the sample. Input material: peripheral blood. Every receptor here comes from a human donor with melanoma.

The chain carries TRBV19 and TRBJ1-4; no clear D. This CDR3 contains 14 residues. V dropped 6 bases and J dropped 5 bases, with 13 bases sitting between them. Germline V gives CDR1 LNHDA, CDR2 SQIVND (reference sequence). CDR3 DNA sequence: TGTGCCAGTAGCCACCATGGGGAGAATGAAAAACTGTTTTTT. Amino acids: CASSHHGENEKLFF.

V and J are TRBV11-2 and TRBJ2-5; the D is unclear. The CDR3 runs to 13 residues. V was trimmed by 1 base and J by 4 bases, leaving 7 bases between them. Germline assignment: CDR1 SGHAT and CDR2 FQNNGV. CDR3 DNA: TGTGCCAGCAGCTTAGGGGTCACAGAGACCCAGTACTTC. It yields the protein CASSLGVTETQYF. Based on the CDR3 plus reference TRBV11-2 and TRBJ2-5, the full variable domain is EAGVAQSPRYKIIEKRQSVAFWCNPISGHATLYWYQQILGQGPKLLIQFQNNGVVDDSQLPKDRFSAERLKGVDSTLKIQPAKLEDSAVYLCASSLGVTETQYFGPGTRLLVL.

This clone has more than one count but fewer than ten. The chain joins TRBV13 to TRBJ1-1; D uncertain. Germline V CDR1 and CDR2: PRHDT, FYEKMQ (reference sequence). Trimming shortened V by 2 bases and J by 7 bases, and 5 bases separated the two germline ends. The CDR3 is 11 residues long. CDR3 protein: CASSLLDEAFF. The CDR3 DNA is TGTGCCAGCAGCTTATTAGATGAAGCTTTCTTT. The whole variable domain, filled in from reference TRBV13 and TRBJ1-1, reads AAGVIQSPRHLIKEKRETATLKCYPIPRHDTVYWYQQGPGQDPQFLISFYEKMQSDKGSIPDRFSAQQFSDYHSELNMSSLELGDSALYFCASSLLDEAFFGQGTRLTVV.

V is TRBV7-2 and J is TRBJ1-5; D is perhaps TRBD1 (5 bases). The CDR3 sequence is 16 residues long. Germline lookup yields CDR1 SGHTA and CDR2 FQGNSA. V was shortened by 3 bases and J by 2 bases, with 14 bases between the two germline ends. DNA for the CDR3: TGTGCCAGCAGCTTCGGAAGGGGTGGTGGCAATCAGCCCCAGCATTTT. It yields the protein CASSFGRGGGNQPQHF.

This chain links TRBV2 with TRBJ1-2, with 8 bases fitting TRBD1. CDR1 is SNHLY, CDR2 FYNNEI, per germline. The CDR3 has 12 residues. Germline trimming cut 10 bases from V and 4 bases from J; bases unmatched to any gene: 5. CDR3 residues: CATGDRSYGYTF. The CDR3 nucleotides are TGTGCCACGGGGGACAGGAGCTATGGCTACACCTTC.

V gene TRBV6-4 combines with J gene TRBJ2-1; D not certain. The CDR3 is 15 amino acids. Germline CDR1 is MRHNA and CDR2 is SNTAGT. V gave up 6 bases and J gave up 7 bases, with 19 bases separating them. CDR3 DNA sequence: TGTGCCAGCAGCGTCGGTTCGGCCACTTGGAATGAGCAGTTCTTC. It encodes CASSVGSATWNEQFF.

The chain uses TRBV7-3 and TRBJ2-1, with 8 bases lining up with TRBD1. CDR1 is SGHTA, CDR2 FQGTGA, per germline. Trimming cost V 2 bases and J 5 bases; bases outside gene matches: 2. The CDR3 covers 14 residues. CDR3 loop: CASSLLGQDNEQFF. The CDR3 DNA reads TGTGCCAGCAGCTTATTGGGACAGGACAATGAGCAGTTCTTC.

V and J are TRBV28 and TRBJ2-7; D ambiguous. CDR3 size: 15 residues. Germline V gene lookup returns CDR1 MDHEN and CDR2 SYDVKM. V was clipped by 2 bases and J by 9 bases, with 20 bases between them. CDR3 sequence: CASSLSLLAQSTQYF. DNA for the CDR3: TGTGCCAGCAGTTTAAGTCTTTTGGCGCAATCTACGCAGTACTTC.

The chain has TRBV9 and TRBJ2-3; weak D call: TRBD2 (6 bases). The germline V and J ends were trimmed by 5 bases and 1 base, with 14 bases remaining between them. The CDR3 has 15 amino acids. Germline V gene data show CDR1 as SGDLS and CDR2 as YYNGEE. The CDR3 region has the DNA TGTGCCAGCAGAGCGGGCGGGCAGCGCACAGATACGCAGTATTTT. As protein: CASRAGGQRTDTQYF. Variable domain in full (rest from reference TRBV9 and TRBJ2-3): DSGVTQTPKHLITATGQRVTLRCSPRSGDLSVYWYQQSLDQGLQFLIQYYNGEERAKGNILERFSAQQFPDLHSELNLSSLELGDSALYFCASRAGGQRTDTQYFGPGTRLTVL.

This chain links TRBV28 with TRBJ1-4, with D perhaps TRBD1 (6 bases). The ends were cut back, 1 base at V and 5 bases at J, with 14 bases in the middle. The CDR3 is 16 amino acids. CDR1 is MDHEN and CDR2 is SYDVKM in the germline V gene. CDR3 in amino acids: CASSLYPGVWNEKLFF. CDR3 bases: TGTGCCAGCAGTTTATACCCAGGGGTCTGGAATGAAAAACTGTTTTTT.

The J gene is TRBJ2-2, the V gene TRBV28; unclear D gene. V lost 2 bases and J 6 bases, leaving 1 base between the germline ends. The CDR3 runs 11 residues. In germline, CDR1 is MDHEN, CDR2 SYDVKM. CDR3 in amino acids: CASSLAGELFF. The CDR3 coding sequence is TGTGCCAGCAGTTTAGCCGGGGAGCTGTTTTTT.

The chain links TRBV27 to TRBJ2-7; D uncertain. Germline V gives CDR1 MNHEY, CDR2 SMNVEV (reference sequence). The CDR3 contains 15 residues. V lost 4 bases, J lost 6 bases, and 19 bases lay in between. The CDR3 reads CASSSQPTLPREQYF. CDR3 sequence (DNA): TGTGCCAGCAGTTCCCAACCGACACTTCCCCGCGAGCAGTACTTC.

The chain has TRBV9 and TRBJ2-3, with TRBD2 matching 7 bases. The CDR3 has 15 residues. The V gene's germline CDR1 is SGDLS and CDR2 YYNGEE. Trimming cost V 0 bases and J 2 bases; bases outside gene matches: 3. The CDR3 here is CASSVVGLITDTQYF. The CDR3 DNA reads TGTGCCAGCAGCGTAGTGGGACTAATCACAGATACGCAGTATTTT.